This TCR beta chain was captured in a study of cytomegalovirus exposure and HLA in healthy donors. Regarding the study as a whole: Researchers reported in a later analysis that common viral pathogens appeared linked to several top clusters. The availability of immune exposure information extended only to CMV serostatus. The authors enumerated roughly 160 TCR beta chains as linked to cytomegalovirus.

Both 60 Vbeta primers and 13 Jbeta primers went into the PCR. The data were produced by immunoSEQ multiplex PCR, yet TCRdb's version contains in-frame clones alone and is incomplete. Its table lists around 130,000 clones. Regarding this clone: Its target is not known.

The junction had 3 bases not matched to a gene; V was cut back by 4 bases and J by 2 bases. The CDR3 runs to 15 residues. Germline CDR1 and CDR2: LNHDA and SQIVND (reference sequence). This sequence joins TRBV19 and TRBJ2-5; 11 nucleotides agree with TRBD2. The origin of this receptor is a woman aged 35 to 49 in good health and CMV-seronegative. Sequenced sample: PBMCs. CDR3 loop: CASSTGLAAQETQYF. CDR3 in DNA: TGTGCCAGTAGTACGGGACTAGCGGCTCAAGAGACCCAGTACTTC.